This T cell receptor (beta chain) was recovered during a study of blood T cell repertoires in COVID-19. Study context: There were acute and convalescent COVID-19 samples, and they came from the United States, Italy and Spain.

Only in-frame clones appear in the TCRdb table, and some are missing; sequencing was by immunoSEQ multiplex PCR. The sample records about 250,000 clones, roughly nine tenths being singletons. The participants were between roughly 18 and 89 years old and came from some 25 US areas. Each participant's cohort was designated according to participant-reported clinical history. Donors in Cohort 3 who had recovered were those with two negative PCRs, healthcare professional clearance, or resolution of their symptoms. The CDR3 has 11 residues. Trimming shortened V by 4 bases and J by 3 bases, and 5 bases separated the two germline ends. In germline, CDR1 is SGHDT, CDR2 YYEEEE.

Sequenced input: PBMCs or T cells enriched from blood (not recorded which). J is TRBJ2-7 and V is TRBV5-6; D unclear. This TCR came from a woman in her late teens or twenties who had recovered from COVID-19. The chain's CDR3 is CASSGSYEQYF. CDR3 nucleotide sequence: TGTGCCAGCAGCGGTAGCTACGAGCAGTACTTC.